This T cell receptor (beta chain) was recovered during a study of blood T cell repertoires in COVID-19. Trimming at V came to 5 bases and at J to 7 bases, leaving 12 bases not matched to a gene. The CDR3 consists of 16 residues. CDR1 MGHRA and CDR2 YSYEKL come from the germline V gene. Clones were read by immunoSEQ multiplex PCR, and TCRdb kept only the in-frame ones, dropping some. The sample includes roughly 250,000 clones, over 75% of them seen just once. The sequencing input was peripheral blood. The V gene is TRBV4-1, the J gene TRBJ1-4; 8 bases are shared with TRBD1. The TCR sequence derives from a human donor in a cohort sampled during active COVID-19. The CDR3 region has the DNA TGCGCCAGCAGCAGGACAGGGCCGGGCCTTAGTGAAAAACTGTTTTTT. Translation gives CASSRTGPGLSEKLFF.